Given below is one T cell receptor beta chain in context. The antigen is undetermined. This sample was included in a study of a mutant IDH1 vaccine in newly diagnosed glioma. Study at large: Earlier therapy was either radiotherapy, temozolomide, or both, and most got both.

Generated by immunoSEQ multiplex PCR, the TCRdb table keeps only in-frame clones and is missing some. The top ten clones hold more than 10% of a sample with 73,000 or so clones, approximately 84% of them seen once. Trimming took off 1 base at V and 8 bases at J, with 8 bases between the two ends. Germline V gene data show CDR1 as SGHAT and CDR2 as FQDESV (reference sequence). The CDR3 length is 13 residues. Indicated time point: week 35, safety follow-up. Each vaccine dose was 300 ug of mutant IDH1 20-mer peptide, with topical imiquimod. The sequence derives from a man younger than 35 with glioma. The sample here was PBMCs, taken from a glioma patient whose treatment included an IDH1 peptide vaccine. The gene calls are TRBV11-1 and TRBJ1-4, with D unresolved. In nucleotides, the CDR3 is TGTGCCAGCAGCTTAGGAACGGGCGAAAAACTGTTTTTT. Translated: CASSLGTGEKLFF.